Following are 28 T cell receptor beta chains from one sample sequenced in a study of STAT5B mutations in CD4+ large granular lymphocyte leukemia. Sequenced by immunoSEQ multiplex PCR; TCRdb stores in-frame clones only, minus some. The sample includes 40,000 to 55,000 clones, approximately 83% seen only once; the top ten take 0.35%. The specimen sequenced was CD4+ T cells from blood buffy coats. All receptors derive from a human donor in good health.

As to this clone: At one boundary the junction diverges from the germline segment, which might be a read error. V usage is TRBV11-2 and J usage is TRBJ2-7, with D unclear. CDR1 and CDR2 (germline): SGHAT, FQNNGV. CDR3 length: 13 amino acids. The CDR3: CASSLGHVASSSF. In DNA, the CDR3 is TGTGCCAGCAGCTTAGGTCATGTCGCGAGCTCCTCGTTC.

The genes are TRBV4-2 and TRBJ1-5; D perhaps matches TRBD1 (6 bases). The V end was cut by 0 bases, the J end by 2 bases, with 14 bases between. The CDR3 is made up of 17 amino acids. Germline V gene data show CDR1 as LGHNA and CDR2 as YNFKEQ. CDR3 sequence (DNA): TGTGCCAGCAGCCAAGAGGTGGGGGCGCGGGGCAATCAGCCCCAGCATTTT. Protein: CASSQEVGARGNQPQHF.

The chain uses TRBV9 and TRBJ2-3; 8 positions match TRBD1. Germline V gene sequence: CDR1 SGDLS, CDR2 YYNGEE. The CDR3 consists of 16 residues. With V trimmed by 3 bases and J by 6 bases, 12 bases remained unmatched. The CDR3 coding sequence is TGTGCCAGCAGCGCCACGACAGGGGACGTCGGCGATACGCAGTATTTT. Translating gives CASSATTGDVGDTQYF.

CDR3 in DNA: TGTGCCAGCGTACAGGGTTACTATGGCTACACCTTC. The encoded protein is CASVQGYYGYTF. The chain has TRBV9 and TRBJ1-2; a possible D gene is TRBD1 (6 bases). Germline V gene sequence: CDR1 SGDLS, CDR2 YYNGEE. V dropped 7 bases and J dropped 3 bases, with 10 bases sitting between them. The CDR3 loop spans 12 amino acids. Full variable domain (rest looked up from reference TRBV9 and TRBJ1-2): DSGVTQTPKHLITATGQRVTLRCSPRSGDLSVYWYQQSLDQGLQFLIQYYNGEERAKGNILERFSAQQFPDLHSELNLSSLELGDSALYFCASVQGYYGYTFGSGTRLTVV.

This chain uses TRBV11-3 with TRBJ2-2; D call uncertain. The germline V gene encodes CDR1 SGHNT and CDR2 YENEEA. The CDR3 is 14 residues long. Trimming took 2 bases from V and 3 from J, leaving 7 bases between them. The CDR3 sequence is CASSLFADTGELFF. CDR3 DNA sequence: TGTGCCAGCAGCTTATTCGCGGACACCGGGGAGCTGTTTTTT.

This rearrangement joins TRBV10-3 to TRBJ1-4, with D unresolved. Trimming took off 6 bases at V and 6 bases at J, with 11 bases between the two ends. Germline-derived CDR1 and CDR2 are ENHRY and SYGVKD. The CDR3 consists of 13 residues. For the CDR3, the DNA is TGTGCCATCAGGGACCGACCGGATGAAAAACTGTTTTTT. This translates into CAIRDRPDEKLFF.

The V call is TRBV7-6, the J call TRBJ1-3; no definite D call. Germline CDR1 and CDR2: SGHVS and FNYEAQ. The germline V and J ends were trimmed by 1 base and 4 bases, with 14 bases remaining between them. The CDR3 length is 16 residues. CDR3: CASSLGSRPGGNTIYF. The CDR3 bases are TGTGCCAGCAGCTTAGGGTCCCGTCCAGGCGGAAACACCATATATTTT.

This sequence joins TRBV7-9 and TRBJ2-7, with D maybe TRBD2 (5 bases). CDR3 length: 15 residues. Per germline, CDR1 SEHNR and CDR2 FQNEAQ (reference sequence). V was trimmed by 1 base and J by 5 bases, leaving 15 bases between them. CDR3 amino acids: CASSLERAGRNEQYF. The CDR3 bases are TGTGCCAGCAGCTTAGAGAGGGCAGGCCGGAACGAGCAGTACTTC.

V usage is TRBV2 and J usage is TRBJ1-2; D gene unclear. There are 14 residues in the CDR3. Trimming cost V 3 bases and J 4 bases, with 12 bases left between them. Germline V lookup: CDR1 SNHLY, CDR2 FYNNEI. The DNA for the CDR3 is TGTGCCAGCAGTGAGAGGACTTCCACCTATGGCTACACCTTC. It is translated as CASSERTSTYGYTF.

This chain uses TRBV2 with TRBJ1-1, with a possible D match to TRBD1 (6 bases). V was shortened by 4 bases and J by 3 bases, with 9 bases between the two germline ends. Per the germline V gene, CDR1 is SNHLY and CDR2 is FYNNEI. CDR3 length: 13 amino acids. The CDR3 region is CASSGGQHTEAFF. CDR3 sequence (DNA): TGTGCCAGCAGTGGAGGACAGCACACTGAAGCTTTCTTT.

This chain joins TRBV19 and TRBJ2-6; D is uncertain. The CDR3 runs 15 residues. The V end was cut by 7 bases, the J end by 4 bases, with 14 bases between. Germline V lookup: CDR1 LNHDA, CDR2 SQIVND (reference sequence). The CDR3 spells CASTPRPSGANVLTF. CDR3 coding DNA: TGTGCCAGTACCCCCCGGCCTTCCGGGGCCAACGTCCTGACTTTC.

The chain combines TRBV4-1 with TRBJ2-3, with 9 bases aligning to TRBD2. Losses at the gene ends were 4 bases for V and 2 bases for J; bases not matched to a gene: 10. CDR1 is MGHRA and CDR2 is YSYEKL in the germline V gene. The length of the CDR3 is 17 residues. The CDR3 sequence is CASSPATERGVTDTQYF. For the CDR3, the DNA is TGCGCCAGCAGCCCCGCCACGGAGCGGGGGGTCACAGATACGCAGTATTTT.

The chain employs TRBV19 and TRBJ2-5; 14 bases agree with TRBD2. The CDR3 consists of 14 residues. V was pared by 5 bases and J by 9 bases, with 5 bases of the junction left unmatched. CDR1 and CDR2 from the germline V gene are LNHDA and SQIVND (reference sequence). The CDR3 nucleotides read TGTGCCAGTAGTGCGACTAGCGGGGGGGCGGCCCAGTACTTC. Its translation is CASSATSGGAAQYF.

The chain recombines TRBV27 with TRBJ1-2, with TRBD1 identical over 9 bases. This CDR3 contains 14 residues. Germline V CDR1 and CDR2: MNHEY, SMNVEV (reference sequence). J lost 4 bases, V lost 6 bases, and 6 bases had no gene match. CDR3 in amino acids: CASRRTGVGYGYTF. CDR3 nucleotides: TGTGCCAGCAGAAGGACAGGGGTCGGCTATGGCTACACCTTC.

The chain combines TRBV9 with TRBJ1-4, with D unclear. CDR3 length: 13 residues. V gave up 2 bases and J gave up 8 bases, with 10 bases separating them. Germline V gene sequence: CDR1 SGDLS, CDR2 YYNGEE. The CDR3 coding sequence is TGTGCCAGCAGCGTCACCGTCGGGGAAAAACTGTTTTTT. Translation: CASSVTVGEKLFF.

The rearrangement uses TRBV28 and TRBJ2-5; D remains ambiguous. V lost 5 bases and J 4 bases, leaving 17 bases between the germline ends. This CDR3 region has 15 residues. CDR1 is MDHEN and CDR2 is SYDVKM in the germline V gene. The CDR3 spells CASSRREVRSETQYF. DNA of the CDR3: TGTGCCAGCAGTCGCCGTGAAGTACGGTCAGAGACCCAGTACTTC.

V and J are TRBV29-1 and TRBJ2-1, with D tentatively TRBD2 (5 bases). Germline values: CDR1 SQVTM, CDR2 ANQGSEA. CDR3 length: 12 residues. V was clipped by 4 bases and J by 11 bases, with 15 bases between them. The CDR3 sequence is CSVALLGGKQFF. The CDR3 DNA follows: TGCAGCGTTGCTCTGCTCGGAGGCAAGCAGTTCTTC.

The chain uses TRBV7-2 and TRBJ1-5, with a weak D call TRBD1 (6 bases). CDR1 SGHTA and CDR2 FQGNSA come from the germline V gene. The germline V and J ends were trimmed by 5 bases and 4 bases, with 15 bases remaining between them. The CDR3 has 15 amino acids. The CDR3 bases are TGTGCCAGCAGCCGGGTTAAGGGGGGGAATCAGCCCCAGCATTTT. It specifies CASSRVKGGNQPQHF.

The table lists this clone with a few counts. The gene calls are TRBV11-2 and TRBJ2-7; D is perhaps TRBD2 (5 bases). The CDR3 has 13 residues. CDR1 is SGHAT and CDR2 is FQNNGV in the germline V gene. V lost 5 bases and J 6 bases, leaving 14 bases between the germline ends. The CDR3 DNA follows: TGTGCCAGCAGCCCGGGGTTCAATACCGAGCAGTACTTC. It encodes CASSPGFNTEQYF.

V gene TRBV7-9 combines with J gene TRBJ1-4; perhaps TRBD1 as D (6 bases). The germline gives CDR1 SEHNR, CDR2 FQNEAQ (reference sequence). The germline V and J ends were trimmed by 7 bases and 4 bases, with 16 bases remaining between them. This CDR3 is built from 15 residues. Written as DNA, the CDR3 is TGTGCCAGCACCAAAACCGGACAGAATAATGAAAAACTGTTTTTT. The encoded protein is CASTKTGQNNEKLFF.

The CDR3 protein is CASRQGSGNTIYF. The CDR3 DNA is TGTGCCAGCAGGCAGGGATCTGGAAACACCATATATTTT. The rearrangement links TRBV2 to TRBJ1-3; tentative D call: TRBD1 (5 bases). The V end lost 6 bases, the J end lost 1 base, and 7 bases lay between the germline ends. The CDR3 length is 13 residues. The germline CDR1 and CDR2 sequences are SNHLY and FYNNEI.

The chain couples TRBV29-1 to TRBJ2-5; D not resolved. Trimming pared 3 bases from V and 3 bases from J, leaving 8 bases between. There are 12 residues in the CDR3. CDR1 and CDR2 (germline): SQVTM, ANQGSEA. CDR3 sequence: CSVDLSKETQYF. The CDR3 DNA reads TGCAGCGTTGATCTCTCTAAAGAGACCCAGTACTTC.

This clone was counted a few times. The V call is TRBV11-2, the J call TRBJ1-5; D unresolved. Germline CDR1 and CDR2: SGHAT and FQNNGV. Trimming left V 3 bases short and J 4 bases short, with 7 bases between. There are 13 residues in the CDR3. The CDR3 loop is CASSLTANQPQHF. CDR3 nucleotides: TGTGCCAGCAGCTTGACGGCGAATCAGCCCCAGCATTTT.

The CDR3 DNA reads TGCACCAGCAGGCGCAATCCCCCTAAGGACCTGAACTCCTATAATTCACCCCTCCACTTT. It specifies CTSRRNPPKDLNSYNSPLHF. The chain uses TRBV1 and TRBJ1-6. TRBV1 is termed a pseudogene. The CDR3 totals 20 residues.

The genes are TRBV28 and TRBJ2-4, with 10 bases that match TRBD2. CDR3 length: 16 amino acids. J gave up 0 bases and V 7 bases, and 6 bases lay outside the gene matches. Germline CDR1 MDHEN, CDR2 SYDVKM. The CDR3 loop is CASIRSGGVAKNIQYF. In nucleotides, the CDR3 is TGTGCCAGCATTAGAAGCGGGGGGGTAGCCAAAAACATTCAGTACTTC.

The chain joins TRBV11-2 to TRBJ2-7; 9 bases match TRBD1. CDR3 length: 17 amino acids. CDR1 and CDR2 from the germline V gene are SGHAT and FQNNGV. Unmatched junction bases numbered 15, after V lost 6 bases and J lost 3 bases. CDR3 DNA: TGTGCCAGCAGACCAATACAGGGGGCGAATTTTTACTACGAGCAGTACTTC. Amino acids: CASRPIQGANFYYEQYF.

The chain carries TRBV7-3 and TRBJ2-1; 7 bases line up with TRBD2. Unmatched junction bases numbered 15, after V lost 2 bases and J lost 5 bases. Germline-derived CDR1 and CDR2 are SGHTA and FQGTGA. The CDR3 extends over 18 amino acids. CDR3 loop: CASSLLAGAVSPHNEQFF. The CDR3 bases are TGTGCCAGCAGCTTATTGGCGGGAGCGGTGTCCCCCCACAATGAGCAGTTCTTC.

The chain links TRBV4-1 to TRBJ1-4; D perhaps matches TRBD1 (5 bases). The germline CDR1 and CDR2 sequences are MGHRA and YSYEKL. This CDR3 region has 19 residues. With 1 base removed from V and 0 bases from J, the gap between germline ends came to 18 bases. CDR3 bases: TGCGCCAGCAGCCAAGCTACGAGGGGAGTAAGTCCAACTAATGAAAAACTGTTTTTT. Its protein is CASSQATRGVSPTNEKLFF.